The entry below describes one TCR beta chain. Its specificity is not known. V trimming: 5 bases; J trimming: 5 bases; junction bases outside the gene matches: 7. Germline V gives CDR1 SGHTA, CDR2 FQGTGA. The CDR3 length is 15 residues. This table comes from immunoSEQ multiplex PCR, and its TCRdb copy is limited to in-frame clones, with some not included. The sample consists of roughly 66,000 clones, roughly four fifths of them appearing once. This record comes from a study of OX40 agonist ivuxolimab in advanced cancers. Findings and limits, study-wide: Dosing at 0.1 to 3.0 mg/kg was accompanied by clonal expansion of CD4+ and CD8+ blood T cells by week 6. CD8+ T cells averaged more expanded clones than CD4+.

The input for sequencing was CD4+ or CD8+ T cells sorted from blood, taken in a trial of the OX40 agonist ivuxolimab. V gene TRBV7-3 combines with J gene TRBJ2-1; TRBD2 matches at 9 bases. The sequence was collected from an adult with an advanced solid tumor such as melanoma, head and neck, liver or kidney cancer. The chain's CDR3 is CASSIRLAAHNEQFF. For the CDR3, the DNA is TGTGCCAGCAGCATCAGACTAGCGGCACACAATGAGCAGTTCTTC.